The present T cell receptor (beta chain) was sequenced within a study of blood T cell repertoires in COVID-19. Sequencing used immunoSEQ multiplex PCR; TCRdb keeps in-frame clones, though not all of them. Seen here are about 210,000 clones, 75% to 90% observed once, and the top ten hold approximately 4.8%. V lost 3 bases and J lost 9; bases outside the gene matches: 7. Germline lookup yields CDR1 SNHLY and CDR2 FYNNEI. The CDR3 has 15 residues. Sequenced sample: PBMCs or T cells enriched from blood (not recorded which). V and J are TRBV2 and TRBJ1-6; the match to TRBD1 covers 8 bases. The clonotype comes from a woman aged 30 to 39 who had been exposed to COVID-19. Written as DNA, the CDR3 is TGTGCCAGCAGTGACCAGGGGGCGCAGGCTTCACCCCTCCACTTT. Residues: CASSDQGAQASPLHF.